This TCR beta chain was sequenced in a study of blood T cell repertoires in COVID-19. Study at large: Samples taken during acute and convalescent COVID-19 were collected in the United States, Italy and Spain. In each case, the material was cDNA or gDNA derived from T cells, B-cell-depleted T cells, or PBMCs.

The CDR3 consists of 17 residues. Profiling relied on immunoSEQ multiplex PCR, and the TCRdb table lists in-frame clones only, not all of them. The sample consists of 300,000 to 400,000 clones, roughly 85% of them appearing once. This TCR was recovered from a woman under 40 who had been exposed to COVID-19. This chain links TRBV21-1 with TRBJ2-2; TRBD1 reflects the table's D call only, with no check against the DNA. TRBV21-1 is listed as a pseudogene. Source material: PBMCs or T cells enriched from blood (not recorded which). CDR3 protein: CASSRQSVGGQSGELFF. DNA for the CDR3: TGTGCCAGCAGCAGGCAAAGCGTAGGGGGACAGAGCGGGGAGCTGTTTTTT.